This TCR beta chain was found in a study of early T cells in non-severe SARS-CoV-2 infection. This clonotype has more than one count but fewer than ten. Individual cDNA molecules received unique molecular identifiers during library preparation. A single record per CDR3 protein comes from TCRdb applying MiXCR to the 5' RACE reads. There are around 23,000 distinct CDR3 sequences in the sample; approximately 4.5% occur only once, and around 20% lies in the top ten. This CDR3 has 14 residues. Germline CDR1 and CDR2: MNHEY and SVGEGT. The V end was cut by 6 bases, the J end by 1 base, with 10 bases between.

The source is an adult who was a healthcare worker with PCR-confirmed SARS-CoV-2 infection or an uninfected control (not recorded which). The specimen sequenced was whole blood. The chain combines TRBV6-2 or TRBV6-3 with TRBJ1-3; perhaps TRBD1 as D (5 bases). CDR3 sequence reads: CASRTWGSGNTIYF. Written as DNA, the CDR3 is TGTGCCAGCAGAACCTGGGGGTCTGGAAACACCATATATTTT.